Below, 25 T cell receptor beta chains from the same sample are listed, as sequenced in a study of cytomegalovirus exposure and HLA in healthy donors. With 60 Vbeta and 13 Jbeta primers, the PCR was carried out. This table comes from immunoSEQ multiplex PCR, and its TCRdb copy is limited to in-frame clones, with some not included. The data contain 85,000 to 110,000 clones, roughly three quarters of them singletons. The sequenced sample was PBMCs. The receptors originated from a woman younger than 35 in good health and CMV-seropositive.

The chain recombines TRBV7-9 with TRBJ2-5; 8 bases fit TRBD1. Germline V gene sequence: CDR1 SEHNR, CDR2 FQNEAQ (reference sequence). The CDR3 is 15 amino acids. J lost 4 bases, V lost 2 bases, and 6 bases had no gene match. The CDR3 reads CASSLRDRGRETQYF. CDR3 bases: TGTGCCAGCAGCTTAAGAGACAGGGGACGAGAGACCCAGTACTTC.

The rearrangement joins TRBV5-4 to TRBJ1-1; D is ambiguous. The V end was cut by 2 bases, the J end by 5 bases, with 13 bases between. CDR3 length equals 14 residues. Germline V gene sequence: CDR1 SGHNT, CDR2 YYREEE (reference sequence). The CDR3 loop reads CASSFSPLETEAFF. The CDR3 nucleotides read TGTGCCAGCAGCTTCTCCCCCCTAGAGACTGAAGCTTTCTTT.

This chain connects TRBV27 to TRBJ2-1; 8 bases are a match to TRBD2. The junction had 15 bases not matched to a gene; V was cut back by 4 bases and J by 4 bases. This CDR3 has 18 amino acids. Germline CDR1 is MNHEY and CDR2 is SMNVEV (reference sequence). CDR3 in amino acids: CASSSSRGGFGDYNEQFF. CDR3 bases: TGTGCCAGCAGTTCGTCTCGGGGGGGATTTGGGGATTACAATGAGCAGTTCTTC.

V gene TRBV5-1 combines with J gene TRBJ2-7; maybe TRBD1 (5 bases). The CDR3 contains 13 residues. The germline V and J ends were trimmed by 3 bases and 2 bases, with 9 bases remaining between them. Germline V gives CDR1 SGHRS, CDR2 YFSETQ. The chain's CDR3 is CASSSGPAYEQYF. CDR3 nucleotide sequence: TGCGCCAGCAGCTCAGGGCCGGCCTACGAGCAGTACTTC.

The chain has TRBV29-1 and TRBJ2-3; D is ambiguous. The CDR3 is made up of 16 amino acids. The V end lost 5 bases, the J end lost 0 bases, and 18 bases lay between the germline ends. Germline assignment: CDR1 SQVTM and CDR2 ANQGSEA. The CDR3 DNA reads as TGCAGCGTTCTAGGAGAACCGTCCATTAGCACAGATACGCAGTATTTT. Translating it yields CSVLGEPSISTDTQYF.

The chain joins TRBV5-1 to TRBJ2-3; the match to TRBD2 covers 10 bases. J gave up 3 bases and V 3 bases, and 7 bases lay outside the gene matches. This CDR3 has 16 amino acids. Germline lookup yields CDR1 SGHRS and CDR2 YFSETQ. This CDR3 is CASSYSSGSKTDTQYF. The DNA for the CDR3 is TGCGCCAGCAGCTATTCTAGCGGGAGTAAAACAGATACGCAGTATTTT.

This chain connects TRBV18 to TRBJ1-2; 10 bases agree with TRBD1. V lost 1 base and J lost 8; bases outside the gene matches: 7. Germline V CDR1 and CDR2: KGHSH, LQKENI. This CDR3 contains 15 residues. CDR3 coding DNA: TGTGCCAGCTCACCACTCGACAGGGGGCTGGAAGGCTACACCTTC. As protein: CASSPLDRGLEGYTF.

The sample holds one count of this clone. At one end, the junction sequence differs from germline, possibly due to a read error. The chain uses TRBV7-7 and TRBJ2-2; no clear D gene. This CDR3 is built from 14 residues. Looked up from germline, CDR1 is SSHAT and CDR2 is FNYEAQ (reference sequence). This CDR3 reads CASSLERDTGELFF. DNA for the CDR3: TGTGCTAGCAGCTTAGAGCGCGACACCGGGGAGCTGTTTTTT.

The chain recombines TRBV2 with TRBJ1-1; D is undetermined. This CDR3 comprises 14 residues. Germline CDR1 and CDR2: SNHLY and FYNNEI. The V gene lost 7 bases and the J gene lost 4 bases, with 16 bases spanning the gap. The CDR3 bases are TGTGCCAGCAAAGGTAGGGAGGTCATCACTGAAGCTTTCTTT. Translation gives CASKGREVITEAFF.

This chain uses TRBV5-1 with TRBJ2-5; TRBD1 aligns across 7 bases. Per germline, CDR1 SGHRS and CDR2 YFSETQ. V gave up 0 bases and J gave up 2 bases; unmatched junction bases: 7. The CDR3 length is 16 residues. As DNA, the CDR3 is TGCGCCAGCAGCTTGGGACAGGGAGTTAGTCAAGAGACCCAGTACTTC. Translation: CASSLGQGVSQETQYF.

V and J are TRBV5-1 and TRBJ1-6; tentative D call: TRBD1 (6 bases). The germline V and J ends were trimmed by 2 bases and 7 bases, with 16 bases remaining between them. The CDR3 totals 16 residues. Germline assignment: CDR1 SGHRS and CDR2 YFSETQ. CDR3 in DNA: TGCGCCAGCAGCTTAGTCGTACAGGGACCAAATTCACCCCTCCACTTT. It translates to CASSLVVQGPNSPLHF.

This clone was counted once. The chain uses TRBV19 and TRBJ1-1; 8 positions match TRBD1. The junction had 4 bases not matched to a gene; V was cut back by 3 bases and J by 10 bases. CDR3 length equals 12 residues. Germline loops: CDR1 LNHDA, CDR2 SQIVND (reference sequence). The CDR3 sequence: CASSIQGARAFF. The CDR3, as DNA: TGTGCCAGTAGTATTCAGGGGGCTCGAGCTTTCTTT.

V usage is TRBV7-9 and J usage is TRBJ2-1; D may be TRBD2 (5 bases). V lost 5 bases and J lost 1, with 21 bases in between. Germline CDR1 SEHNR, CDR2 FQNEAQ (reference sequence). This CDR3 has 18 amino acids. The chain's CDR3 is CASSPRVELGRSYNEQFF. The CDR3 bases are TGTGCCAGCAGCCCTAGGGTGGAACTAGGTAGATCCTACAATGAGCAGTTCTTC.

The rearrangement uses TRBV29-1 and TRBJ2-2; D not resolved. Trimming cost V 7 bases and J 3 bases, with 9 bases left between them. Germline CDR1 is SQVTM and CDR2 is ANQGSEA. There are 12 residues in the CDR3. In DNA, the CDR3 is TGCAGCGCTGGGCATTACACCGGGGAGCTGTTTTTT. Amino acids: CSAGHYTGELFF.

The J gene is TRBJ2-7, the V gene TRBV7-2, with TRBD2 matching 7 bases. The CDR3 is 15 residues long. Germline lookup yields CDR1 SGHTA and CDR2 FQGNSA. V dropped 2 bases and J dropped 5; count of bases not matched to a gene: 9. CDR3 loop: CASSLIWEGVHEQYF. CDR3 coding DNA: TGTGCCAGCAGCTTAATCTGGGAGGGAGTCCACGAGCAGTACTTC. Using reference TRBV7-2 and TRBJ2-7 for the parts outside the CDR3, the full variable domain is GAGVSQSPSNKVTEKGKDVELRCDPISGHTALYWYRQSLGQGLEFLIYFQGNSAPDKSGLPSDRFSAERTGGSVSTLTIQRTQQEDSAVYLCASSLIWEGVHEQYFGPGTRLTVT.

CDR3 sequence reads: CASSARQGFEAFF. DNA for the CDR3: TGTGCCAGCAGCGCAAGACAGGGGTTTGAAGCTTTCTTT. This chain joins TRBV7-2 and TRBJ1-1; 8 bases line up with TRBD1. This CDR3 region has 13 residues. V lost 5 bases and J lost 7; bases outside the gene matches: 6. Germline V gives CDR1 SGHTA, CDR2 FQGNSA.

V gene TRBV2 combines with J gene TRBJ2-7, with D maybe TRBD2 (5 bases). V was cut by 6 bases and J by 5 bases, with 11 bases left in between. The CDR3 consists of 12 residues. Germline lookup yields CDR1 SNHLY and CDR2 FYNNEI. CDR3 in DNA: TGTGCCAGCAGCAATGCGGGCAACGAGCAGTACTTC. Its protein is CASSNAGNEQYF. Based on the CDR3 plus reference TRBV2 and TRBJ2-7, the full variable domain is EPEVTQTPSHQVTQMGQEVILRCVPISNHLYFYWYRQILGQKVEFLVSFYNNEISEKSEIFDDQFSVERPDGSNFTLKIRSTKLEDSAMYFCASSNAGNEQYFGPGTRLTVT.

This clone was detected only a few times. The chain uses TRBV6-1 and TRBJ1-6; TRBD1 matches 8 bases. This CDR3 is 15 amino acids long. Germline CDR1 reads MNHNS; CDR2 reads SASEGT. The V segment lost 4 bases and the J segment 9 bases; nucleotides outside the gene matches: 8. The CDR3 DNA reads as TGTGCCAGCAGTGCCCGGACAGGGCAGGGTTCACCCCTCCACTTT. It specifies CASSARTGQGSPLHF.

The chain combines TRBV6-5 with TRBJ2-7, with 9 bases identical to TRBD1. Germline V gene sequence: CDR1 MNHEY, CDR2 SVGAGI. The CDR3 loop spans 14 amino acids. V was clipped by 6 bases and J by 2 bases; unmatched bases: 5. CDR3 amino acids: CASSRQGGPYEQYF. The CDR3 DNA is TGTGCCAGCAGCCGACAGGGGGGACCCTACGAGCAGTACTTC.

This clone was seen a single time. The chain combines TRBV7-2 with TRBJ2-5; 11 bases align to TRBD1. CDR1 and CDR2 from the germline V gene are SGHTA and FQGNSA. The ends lost 5 bases at V and 4 bases at J; junction bases unmatched: 3. This CDR3 comprises 14 residues. The CDR3 nucleotides read TGTGCCAGCAGCATGGGACAGGGGGGAGAGACCCAGTACTTC. This translates into CASSMGQGGETQYF.

The chain couples TRBV2 to TRBJ2-1, with 11 bases fitting TRBD2. The CDR3 is 18 residues long. J gave up 0 bases and V 6 bases, and 10 bases lay outside the gene matches. Germline values: CDR1 SNHLY, CDR2 FYNNEI. CDR3: CASRGPGLAGYSYNEQFF. CDR3 DNA: TGTGCCAGCAGGGGACCCGGACTAGCGGGTTACTCCTACAATGAGCAGTTCTTC. The full variable domain, rest sourced from reference TRBV2 and TRBJ2-1, is EPEVTQTPSHQVTQMGQEVILRCVPISNHLYFYWYRQILGQKVEFLVSFYNNEISEKSEIFDDQFSVERPDGSNFTLKIRSTKLEDSAMYFCASRGPGLAGYSYNEQFFGPGTRLTVL.

The chain has TRBV2 and TRBJ2-2; tentative D call: TRBD1 (6 bases). Trimming removed 4 bases from V and 4 bases from J, with 13 bases in between. The CDR3 is 15 amino acids. Germline CDR1 is SNHLY and CDR2 is FYNNEI. CDR3 bases: TGTGCCAGCAGTGTGACAGGCTCGAGCACCGGGGAGCTGTTTTTT. Translated, it gives CASSVTGSSTGELFF.

This sequence joins TRBV6-6 and TRBJ1-1; TRBD1 matches at 7 bases. V lost 7 bases and J lost 2; bases outside the gene matches: 13. Germline loops: CDR1 MNHNY, CDR2 SVGAGI (reference sequence). The CDR3 consists of 16 residues. CDR3 in amino acids: CASTGGTGAGNTEAFF. CDR3 nucleotides: TGTGCCAGCACCGGCGGTACAGGGGCGGGAAACACTGAAGCTTTCTTT.

This chain links TRBV15 with TRBJ2-7; 7 bases are a match to TRBD2. Germline assignment: CDR1 LNHNV and CDR2 YYDKDF (reference sequence). V shed 8 bases, J shed 6 bases, and the junction held 13 bases outside the gene matches. CDR3 length equals 14 residues. The CDR3 sequence: CATGGEERRGEQYF. The CDR3 DNA follows: TGTGCCACCGGGGGGGAGGAGAGACGGGGCGAGCAGTACTTC.

V and J are TRBV6-5 and TRBJ2-3, with D uncertain. The CDR3 is made up of 13 amino acids. The V gene's germline CDR1 is MNHEY and CDR2 SVGAGI. Trimming pared 3 bases from V and 4 bases from J, leaving 8 bases between. Here the CDR3 DNA reads TGTGCCAGCAGTTATCTCGGGTCAGATACGCAGTATTTT. Its translation is CASSYLGSDTQYF.